These 23 T cell receptor beta chains were sequenced from one sample in a study of shared clonotypes between healthy human individuals. Some clones are missing from TCRdb's copy, which holds only in-frame ones; the method was immunoSEQ multiplex PCR. The data show fewer than 3 million clones, 85% to 95% seen once. Sample: naive CD4+ T cells from PBMCs. As for subset: CD45RA+ positively selected. Source of these receptors: a man aged 18 to 35 in good health. Some clones in this sample may be carry-over from other donors' samples.

As to this clone: Other DNA variants within this sample encode the same CDR3. V gene TRBV30 combines with J gene TRBJ2-5, with D possibly TRBD2 on 5 matching bases. Trimming pared 2 bases from V and 1 base from J, leaving 8 bases between. This CDR3 is 13 amino acids long. Germline assignment: CDR1 GTSNPN and CDR2 SVGIG (reference sequence). The CDR3 sequence is CAWSRLAQETQYF. Written as DNA, the CDR3 is TGTGCCTGGAGTCGGCTAGCCCAAGAGACCCAGTACTTC.

The V and J genes are TRBV5-1 and TRBJ2-7; D assignment may be TRBD1 or TRBD2 (5 bases each). Germline CDR1 is SGHRS and CDR2 is YFSETQ. The CDR3 has 15 residues. Trimming left V 0 bases short and J 5 bases short, with 15 bases between. The CDR3 here is CASSLAGDGTHEQYF. The CDR3 bases are TGCGCCAGCAGCTTGGCTGGGGACGGAACCCACGAGCAGTACTTC.

The chain links TRBV7-3 to TRBJ2-3; 14 nucleotides line up with TRBD2. The CDR3 is made up of 18 amino acids. Germline V gene sequence: CDR1 SGHTA, CDR2 FQGTGA. With V trimmed by 4 bases and J by 5 bases, 11 bases remained unmatched. The DNA for the CDR3 is TGTGCCAGCAGCTCGGGACTAGCGGGAGCCAATAGGGTAGATACGCAGTATTTT. Amino acids: CASSSGLAGANRVDTQYF.

The genes are TRBV9 and TRBJ2-1; D gene uncertain. With 3 bases removed from V and 7 bases from J, the gap between germline ends came to 14 bases. CDR3 length equals 14 residues. Germline V lookup: CDR1 SGDLS, CDR2 YYNGEE. The CDR3 protein is CASSALTVENEQFF. CDR3 in DNA: TGTGCCAGCAGCGCCCTTACAGTGGAGAATGAGCAGTTCTTC.

The genes are TRBV5-1 and TRBJ2-5; D ambiguous. Trimming removed 0 bases at V and 4 bases at J, with 19 bases between. Germline CDR1 and CDR2: SGHRS and YFSETQ. The CDR3 has 17 residues. This CDR3 is CASSLGRGRTLVETQYF. CDR3 nucleotide sequence: TGCGCCAGCAGCTTGGGGCGAGGACGCACCCTTGTAGAGACCCAGTACTTC.

The chain links TRBV5-1 to TRBJ1-4, with D maybe TRBD1 (6 bases). Deletions cut 3 bases from V and 3 bases from J, with 12 bases between. This CDR3 has 15 residues. CDR1 SGHRS and CDR2 YFSETQ come from the germline V gene. The CDR3 DNA reads as TGCGCCAGCAGCTCTTCAGGGGAGGCTAATGAAAAACTGTTTTTT. This translates into CASSSSGEANEKLFF.

Concerning this clone: Other nucleotide sequences from this sample produce the same CDR3. The CDR3 sequence: CASRGQGDTGELFF. The CDR3 DNA sequence: TGTGCCAGCAGGGGGCAGGGGGACACCGGGGAGCTGTTTTTT. This chain uses TRBV28 with TRBJ2-2, with 7 bases fitting TRBD1. From germline, CDR1 is MDHEN and CDR2 SYDVKM. V lost 6 bases, J lost 3 bases, and 4 bases stayed unmatched. This CDR3 spans 14 amino acids.

The CDR3 region has the DNA TGCGCCAGCAGCTTCCACCGGGACAGTGAAGCTTTCTTT. It encodes CASSFHRDSEAFF. The V gene is TRBV5-1, the J gene TRBJ1-1; 7 positions match TRBD1. CDR1 and CDR2 (germline): SGHRS, YFSETQ. CDR3 length equals 13 residues. V lost 2 bases to trimming and J lost 7 bases; unmatched junction nucleotides: 5. The whole variable domain, filled in from reference TRBV5-1 and TRBJ1-1, reads KAGVTQTPRYLIKTRGQQVTLSCSPISGHRSVSWYQQTPGQGLQFLFEYFSETQRNKGNFPGRFSGRQFSNSRSEMNVSTLELGDSALYLCASSFHRDSEAFFGQGTRLTVV.

The chain combines TRBV6-6 with TRBJ2-3, with D perhaps matching TRBD2 (6 bases). The CDR3 consists of 15 residues. Germline V gene sequence: CDR1 MNHNY, CDR2 SVGAGI (reference sequence). With 7 bases removed from V and 0 bases from J, the gap between germline ends came to 14 bases. This CDR3 is CASNLAPRSTDTQYF. For the CDR3, the DNA is TGTGCCAGCAACCTAGCGCCCCGTAGCACAGATACGCAGTATTTT.

CDR3 amino acids: CASSEGRGTAEEQYF. The DNA of the CDR3 is TGTGCCAGCAGCGAGGGACGGGGGACCGCTGAGGAGCAGTACTTC. The chain links TRBV7-2 to TRBJ2-7, with a possible D match to TRBD2 (6 bases). Germline V gene lookup returns CDR1 SGHTA and CDR2 FQGNSA. CDR3 size: 15 residues. V was clipped by 5 bases and J by 7 bases, with 21 bases between them.

V usage is TRBV28 and J usage is TRBJ2-7; perhaps TRBD2 as D (6 bases). Germline CDR1 is MDHEN and CDR2 is SYDVKM. The CDR3 loop spans 13 amino acids. Trimming removed 7 bases at V and 2 bases at J, with 12 bases between. CDR3 sequence: CASIRRETYEQYF. CDR3 bases: TGTGCCAGCATCCGGCGGGAAACCTACGAGCAGTACTTC.

The chain links TRBV20-1 to TRBJ1-1; 7 positions match TRBD1. CDR3 length equals 11 residues. CDR1 and CDR2 from the germline V gene are DFQATT and SNEGSKA (reference sequence). In nucleotides, the CDR3 is TGCACCACGACAGGGTCAACTGAAGCTTTCTTT. Protein sequence: CTTTGSTEAFF.

The CDR3 loop reads CATSRGQGQYF. The CDR3 DNA is TGTGCCACCAGCAGAGGCCAGGGGCAGTACTTC. The chain has TRBV15 and TRBJ2-7; D perhaps matches TRBD1 (5 bases). CDR1 and CDR2 from the germline V gene are LNHNV and YYDKDF (reference sequence). The V end lost 1 base, the J end lost 9 bases, and 7 bases lay between the germline ends. This CDR3 comprises 11 residues.

Comments on this clone: The sample has other DNA sequences that encode this CDR3 too. The chain has TRBV6-1 and TRBJ2-3; no definite D call. The CDR3 consists of 14 residues. Deletions cut 4 bases from V and 1 base from J, with 9 bases between. Germline CDR1 MNHNS, CDR2 SASEGT. The CDR3, as DNA: TGTGCCAGCAGTGTTCGGTTGGGCACAGATACGCAGTATTTT. It encodes CASSVRLGTDTQYF.

The chain combines TRBV6-1 with TRBJ2-3; TRBD2 matches at 10 bases. V lost 1 base, J lost 7 bases, and 5 bases stayed unmatched. Looked up from germline, CDR1 is MNHNS and CDR2 is SASEGT. The CDR3 consists of 15 residues. CDR3 loop: CASSEEASGSHTQYF. The CDR3 nucleotides are TGTGCCAGCAGTGAAGAGGCTAGCGGGAGCCATACGCAGTATTTT.

The chain recombines TRBV19 with TRBJ2-7; D is possibly TRBD1 (5 bases). Per germline, CDR1 LNHDA and CDR2 SQIVND (reference sequence). The CDR3 length is 13 residues. Trimming stripped 7 bases from V and 2 bases from J, with 12 bases between. In DNA, the CDR3 is TGTGCCAGTAACCAGGGTCTAGCCTACGAGCAGTACTTC. This encodes CASNQGLAYEQYF.

The genes are TRBV5-6 and TRBJ2-5, with D perhaps TRBD1 or TRBD2 (6 bases each). The CDR3 sequence is 15 residues long. V dropped 2 bases and J dropped 6 bases, with 17 bases sitting between them. Germline V lookup: CDR1 SGHDT, CDR2 YYEEEE. CDR3 in amino acids: CASSFAGGPQKTQYF. CDR3 in DNA: TGTGCCAGCAGCTTTGCCGGGGGCCCGCAAAAGACCCAGTACTTC. The variable domain in full, with the rest retrieved from reference TRBV5-6 and TRBJ2-5, is DAGVTQSPTHLIKTRGQQVTLRCSPKSGHDTVSWYQQALGQGPQFIFQYYEEEERQRGNFPDRFSGHQFPNYSSELNVNALLLGDSALYLCASSFAGGPQKTQYFGPGTRLLVL.

The chain couples TRBV18 to TRBJ1-3, with D uncertain. Trimming removed 1 base at V and 3 bases at J, with 13 bases between. CDR1 and CDR2 (germline): KGHSH, LQKENI. This CDR3 comprises 16 residues. CDR3 sequence reads: CASSPLVSGIGNTIYF. Here the CDR3 DNA reads TGTGCCAGCTCACCACTCGTCTCCGGGATTGGAAACACCATATATTTT.

Worth noting for this clone: Different DNA sequences within this sample yield the same CDR3. This chain's CDR3 is CASSLLDRATEAFF. Here the CDR3 DNA reads TGTGCCAGCAGTTTACTAGACAGGGCCACTGAAGCTTTCTTT. J is TRBJ1-1 and V is TRBV28; 7 positions match TRBD1. This CDR3 has 14 residues. Germline values: CDR1 MDHEN, CDR2 SYDVKM. Germline trimming cut 2 bases from V and 4 bases from J; bases unmatched to any gene: 4.

The CDR3 bases are TGTGCCAGCAGCTTGGGGCAGGACGAGCAGTACTTC. Protein: CASSLGQDEQYF. The chain combines TRBV5-5 with TRBJ2-7; D ambiguous. Trimming left V 0 bases short and J 5 bases short, with 6 bases between. CDR3 length: 12 amino acids. The germline CDR1 and CDR2 sequences are SGHKS and YYEKEE (reference sequence).

The chain employs TRBV6-1 and TRBJ2-5, with D possibly being TRBD2 (6 bases). Trimming left V 8 bases short and J 4 bases short, with 14 bases between. The germline V gene encodes CDR1 MNHNS and CDR2 SASEGT. The CDR3 is made up of 13 amino acids. CDR3 DNA sequence: TGTGCCAGCGGGGGGTTCGCGGGAGAGACCCAGTACTTC. Residues: CASGGFAGETQYF.

This chain joins TRBV11-2 and TRBJ2-1, with 10 bases identical to TRBD2. The ends lost 0 bases at V and 8 bases at J; junction bases unmatched: 4. The CDR3 is 15 residues long. The germline V gene has CDR1 SGHAT and CDR2 FQNNGV. CDR3 amino acids: CASSLDGLAGDEQFF. CDR3 nucleotide sequence: TGTGCCAGCAGCTTAGATGGGCTAGCGGGAGATGAGCAGTTCTTC.

CDR3 loop: CASSLLARVMIQETQYF. CDR3 nucleotides: TGTGCCAGCAGTTTATTAGCCCGAGTAATGATCCAAGAGACCCAGTACTTC. The rearrangement joins TRBV28 to TRBJ2-5, with D uncertain. Germline CDR1 is MDHEN and CDR2 is SYDVKM. Between the trimmed V and J ends, which lost 1 base and 1 base, there was a span of 16 bases. The CDR3 has 17 residues. Drawing the rest from reference TRBV28 and TRBJ2-5, the complete variable domain is DVKVTQSSRYLVKRTGEKVFLECVQDMDHENMFWYRQDPGLGLRLIYFSYDVKMKEKGDIPEGYSVSREKKERFSLILESASTNQTSMYLCASSLLARVMIQETQYFGPGTRLLVL.